These 28 T cell receptor beta chains originate from one sample sequenced in a study of CD8+CD57+ T cells in acquired aplastic anemia. Profiling that covered TCR beta VDJ and CDR3 relied on genomic DNA as its template. TCRdb re-derived calls from the reads in MiXCR, one entry per CDR3 protein. This table holds a few hundred thousand distinct CDR3 sequences, roughly 55% found once. The sequenced material came from sorted CD4+, CD8+, or CD8+CD57+ T cells (not recorded which) from PBMCs. These receptors were taken from a human donor in good health.

This clonotype was detected ten times or more. The rearrangement links TRBV19 to TRBJ1-2; D remains ambiguous. The length of the CDR3 is 12 residues. CDR1 is LNHDA, CDR2 SQIVND, per germline (reference sequence). V lost 7 bases and J 3 bases, leaving 9 bases between the germline ends. The CDR3 coding sequence is TGTGCCAGTAACGGCGGATACTATGGCTACACCTTC. Protein: CASNGGYYGYTF.

This clonotype was observed once. The chain carries TRBV7-9 and TRBJ2-5, with 12 bases matching TRBD2. Germline lookup yields CDR1 SEHNR and CDR2 FQNEAQ (reference sequence). The V and J ends lost 2 bases and 7 bases, in that order; junction bases with no gene match: 14. CDR3 length equals 18 residues. CDR3 in DNA: TGTGCCAGCAGCTTAAGGGTCCCTAGCGGGGGGGCGCTAGGGACCCAGTACTTC. Protein product: CASSLRVPSGGALGTQYF.

The CDR3 DNA reads TGTGCCAGCAGCTTAGCGTCGACCGGGGAGCTGTTTTTT. Its translation is CASSLASTGELFF. The V and J genes are TRBV7-6 and TRBJ2-2; D unclear. Germline CDR1 SGHVS, CDR2 FNYEAQ. The CDR3 is made up of 13 amino acids. Trimming pared 0 bases from V and 5 bases from J, leaving 4 bases between.

The chain has TRBV10-3 and TRBJ2-7; either TRBD1 or TRBD2 may fit D (5 bases each). The germline gives CDR1 ENHRY, CDR2 SYGVKD. The V and J ends lost 5 bases and 2 bases respectively, with 10 bases between them. The CDR3 spans 13 residues. CDR3 sequence: CAISRGLAYEQYF. Written as DNA, the CDR3 is TGTGCCATCAGTCGGGGCCTAGCCTACGAGCAGTACTTC.

The CDR3 sequence: CASSSPGQGTEAFF. CDR3 coding DNA: TGTGCCAGCAGTAGTCCGGGACAGGGAACTGAAGCTTTCTTT. V is TRBV9 and J is TRBJ1-1; TRBD1 agrees at 9 bases. From germline, CDR1 is SGDLS and CDR2 YYNGEE. The V gene end was trimmed by 5 bases and the J gene end by 5 bases; junction bases not matched to a gene: 7. CDR3 length: 14 amino acids.

This clonotype was observed a handful of times. This chain links TRBV20-1 with TRBJ2-7; D may be TRBD2 (6 bases). V was pared by 2 bases and J by 3 bases, with 14 bases between. Germline loops: CDR1 DFQATT, CDR2 SNEGSKA (reference sequence). The CDR3 totals 14 residues. As DNA, the CDR3 is TGCAGTGCTAGACCCCGGACGGGAGACTACGAGCAGTACTTC. It encodes CSARPRTGDYEQYF.

Turning to this clonotype: Sequence at one end of the junction differs from germline and may be a read error. The chain joins TRBV7-2 to TRBJ2-3; D not resolved. The CDR3 has 13 residues. The germline V gene encodes CDR1 SGHTA and CDR2 FQGNSA. The CDR3 reads CASSQGGEDTQYF. CDR3 nucleotide sequence: TGCGCCAGCAGCCAAGGTGGGGAAGATACGCAGTATTTT.

The CDR3 region has the DNA TGTGCCATCAGTGGCCAGGAGAACACTGAAGCTTTCTTT. Protein sequence: CAISGQENTEAFF. V and J are TRBV10-3 and TRBJ1-1; D gene ambiguous. Germline assignment: CDR1 ENHRY and CDR2 SYGVKD. The CDR3 is 13 amino acids. Trimming stripped 4 bases from V and 1 base from J, with 7 bases between.

Remarks on this clonotype: A much larger clonotype is one base distant, so this may be a read error. The rearrangement links TRBV12-3 or TRBV12-4 to TRBJ1-1, with TRBD1 as a possible D gene (5 bases). This CDR3 has 13 amino acids. The CDR3 loop is CAGSLEAVGQAFF. In nucleotides, the CDR3 is TGTGCCGGCAGTTTAGAGGCTGTGGGGCAGGCTTTCTTT.

This clonotype showed up many times. The chain joins TRBV2 to TRBJ2-7; 7 bases agree with TRBD1. The germline V gene encodes CDR1 SNHLY and CDR2 FYNNEI. V was clipped by 4 bases and J by 3 bases; unmatched bases: 9. The CDR3 loop spans 15 amino acids. In nucleotides, the CDR3 is TGTGCCAGCAGTGCGTCCGGGACAGTCGTCTACGAGCAGTACTTC. Translated, it gives CASSASGTVVYEQYF.

The chain joins TRBV10-3 to TRBJ1-1, with a possible D match to TRBD1 (5 bases). The CDR3 totals 16 residues. Germline V lookup: CDR1 ENHRY, CDR2 SYGVKD. Trimming took off 10 bases at V and 2 bases at J, with 23 bases between the two ends. The CDR3: CASHSLGGMGNTEAFF. In DNA form, the CDR3 reads TGTGCCAGCCATAGTCTTGGGGGTATGGGTAACACTGAAGCTTTCTTT.

The chain is built from TRBV20-1 and TRBJ2-1, with TRBD1 identical over 7 bases. The CDR3 has 13 amino acids. Germline V gene sequence: CDR1 DFQATT, CDR2 SNEGSKA (reference sequence). V dropped 5 bases and J dropped 4; count of bases not matched to a gene: 5. The CDR3 DNA reads as TGCAGTGCTTACCGCAGGGGGTACAATGAGCAGTTCTTC. Translating it yields CSAYRRGYNEQFF.

The chain joins TRBV10-1 to TRBJ1-1; 7 bases fit TRBD1. CDR3 length: 14 amino acids. V lost 3 bases to trimming and J lost 10 bases; unmatched junction nucleotides: 11. Germline loops: CDR1 WNHNN, CDR2 SYGVQD (reference sequence). The CDR3 DNA reads as TGCGCCAGCAGTGAAGGGACAGTCCCGTTAGGAGCTTTCTTT. Translating it yields CASSEGTVPLGAFF.

The genes are TRBV2 and TRBJ2-2; D ambiguous. The CDR3 totals 13 residues. Germline assignment: CDR1 SNHLY and CDR2 FYNNEI. The V end was cut by 0 bases, the J end by 6 bases, with 5 bases between. This CDR3 reads CASSEAIPGELFF. The DNA of the CDR3 is TGTGCCAGCAGTGAAGCTATCCCCGGGGAGCTGTTTTTT.

V usage is TRBV7-2 and J usage is TRBJ2-2; D not resolved. CDR3 length equals 17 residues. V lost 5 bases and J lost 3, with 19 bases in between. Germline V gives CDR1 SGHTA, CDR2 FQGNSA. CDR3 sequence reads: CASSPVRGRWDTGELFF. The DNA of the CDR3 is TGTGCCAGCAGCCCGGTTCGCGGCCGATGGGACACCGGGGAGCTGTTTTTT.

There are many counts of this clonotype. This chain uses TRBV20-1 with TRBJ2-1; the match to TRBD2 covers 14 bases. Germline V lookup: CDR1 DFQATT, CDR2 SNEGSKA (reference sequence). This CDR3 comprises 15 residues. V trimming: 0 bases; J trimming: 15 bases; junction bases outside the gene matches: 10. For the CDR3, the DNA is TGCAGTGCTAGAGATCCGGGACTAGCGGGAGAAGTGCCGTTCTTC. Translation: CSARDPGLAGEVPFF.

This clonotype was picked up one time. A much larger clone lies one base from this, so it may be a read error. This sequence joins TRBV7-9 and TRBJ2-7; TRBD2 matches at 8 bases. Germline lookup yields CDR1 SEHNR and CDR2 FQNEAQ (reference sequence). V was clipped by 7 bases and J by 3 bases; unmatched bases: 5. The CDR3 length is 13 residues. This CDR3 reads CASTHLAGYEQYF. The CDR3 region has the DNA TGTGCCAGCACCCATCTAGCGGGCTACGAGCAGTACTTC.

This clonotype was seen only a few times. A junction boundary mismatches the germline segment, possibly from a read error. The V and J genes are TRBV2 and TRBJ2-5; tentatively, D is TRBD2 (6 bases). This CDR3 spans 12 amino acids. Germline-derived CDR1 and CDR2 are SNHLY and FYNNEI. DNA of the CDR3: TGTGCCAGCATGCCCGAACGGGAGACTCAGTACTTC. Its protein is CASMPERETQYF. The variable domain in full, with the rest retrieved from reference TRBV2 and TRBJ2-5, is EPEVTQTPSHQVTQMGQEVILRCVPISNHLYFYWYRQILGQKVEFLVSFYNNEISEKSEIFDDQFSVERPDGSNFTLKIRSTKLEDSAMYFCASMPERETQYFGPGTRLLVL.

This clonotype was observed a few times. The chain employs TRBV10-3 and TRBJ1-1; D remains ambiguous. Trimming shortened V by 6 bases and J by 3 bases, and 14 bases separated the two germline ends. The CDR3 contains 14 residues. The germline CDR1 and CDR2 sequences are ENHRY and SYGVKD. CDR3 DNA: TGTGCCATCAGAGTTGGAGGGAGCGACACTGAAGCTTTCTTT. It yields the protein CAIRVGGSDTEAFF.

This chain joins TRBV7-9 and TRBJ2-3; perhaps D is TRBD1 or TRBD2 (5 bases each). V lost 5 bases and J 5 bases, leaving 14 bases between the germline ends. The CDR3 spans 14 residues. Germline lookup yields CDR1 SEHNR and CDR2 FQNEAQ (reference sequence). CDR3 in amino acids: CASSPPKGRDTQYF. CDR3 in DNA: TGTGCCAGCAGCCCCCCCAAGGGGAGAGATACGCAGTATTTT.

CDR3 residues: CASSDKQRGAWSPLHF. The CDR3 DNA sequence: TGTGCCAGCAGTGACAAACAGCGGGGGGCCTGGTCACCCCTCCACTTT. The chain recombines TRBV6-1 with TRBJ1-6; D possibly corresponds to TRBD1 (6 bases). The CDR3 has 16 amino acids. The V and J ends lost 3 bases and 10 bases respectively, with 19 bases between them. The germline gives CDR1 MNHNS, CDR2 SASEGT.

Turning to this clonotype: A much larger clone is a single base away; this may be a read error. The CDR3 region is CASGDSGTQYF. The DNA of the CDR3 is TGTGCCAGCGGCGATAGCGGGACCCAGTACTTC. V gene TRBV27 combines with J gene TRBJ2-5; maybe TRBD2 (6 bases). There are 11 residues in the CDR3. Trimming left V 8 bases short and J 7 bases short, with 11 bases between. Germline CDR1 reads MNHEY; CDR2 reads SMNVEV (reference sequence).

There are many counts of this clonotype. The J gene is TRBJ2-1, the V gene TRBV11-2, with 13 bases aligning to TRBD2. Germline CDR1 is SGHAT and CDR2 is FQNNGV. J gave up 7 bases and V 11 bases, and 5 bases lay outside the gene matches. CDR3 length: 13 residues. CDR3 in DNA: TGTGCCGGGGGGACTAGCGGGATGAATGAGCAGTTCTTC. Its translation: CAGGTSGMNEQFF.

The V and J genes are TRBV20-1 and TRBJ2-7; tentative D call: TRBD1 (5 bases). The CDR3 has 14 amino acids. Deletions cut 6 bases from V and 0 bases from J, with 15 bases between. Germline-derived CDR1 and CDR2 are DFQATT and SNEGSKA (reference sequence). The CDR3 region is CSAPDRESSYEQYF. As DNA, the CDR3 is TGCAGTGCCCCCGACAGAGAAAGCTCCTACGAGCAGTACTTC.

The CDR3 here is CASSDSSGRANVLTF. For the CDR3, the DNA is TGTGCCAGCAGTGACTCGAGCGGGAGGGCCAACGTCCTGACTTTC. J is TRBJ2-6 and V is TRBV6-4; 7 positions match TRBD2. The CDR3 spans 15 residues. V dropped 0 bases and J dropped 5; count of bases not matched to a gene: 1. Per the germline V gene, CDR1 is MRHNA and CDR2 is SNTAGT.

This clonotype was counted a few times. The chain combines TRBV2 with TRBJ2-6; no firm D call. The CDR3 sequence is 15 residues long. The V gene lost 7 bases and the J gene lost 0 bases, with 10 bases spanning the gap. Germline CDR1 and CDR2: SNHLY and FYNNEI. The chain's CDR3 is CASKVSVSGANVLTF. The CDR3 bases are TGTGCCAGCAAGGTATCCGTCTCTGGGGCCAACGTCCTGACTTTC.

This clonotype was counted ten times or more. The V call is TRBV19, the J call TRBJ2-2, with TRBD2 as a possible D gene (6 bases). V shed 9 bases and J shed 6 bases, with 11 bases lying between them. Germline CDR1 reads LNHDA; CDR2 reads SQIVND (reference sequence). The CDR3 has 12 amino acids. CDR3 sequence reads: CASNLAPGELFF. In DNA form, the CDR3 reads TGTGCCAGCAATCTAGCGCCCGGGGAGCTGTTTTTT.

The chain couples TRBV7-3 to TRBJ2-3, with TRBD1 matching over 7 bases. The V gene's germline CDR1 is SGHTA and CDR2 FQGTGA. Trimming took 2 bases from V and 1 from J; bases not matched to a gene: 0. The length of the CDR3 is 14 residues. Here the CDR3 DNA reads TGTGCCAGCAGCTTACAGGGGGGCACAGATACGCAGTATTTT. The encoded protein is CASSLQGGTDTQYF.